This entry is about one T cell receptor (beta chain). Its specificity is unknown. The sample belongs to a study of T cells after yellow fever vaccination. The study, taken as a whole, reports: CD4 and CD8 compartments shared a small share of clonotypes, likely from convergent recombination. Most primary-vaccination clones reappeared after the booster (about 96% CD4, about 87% CD8). Abundant clonotypes (contaminants from the bulk population) could be present in FACS-sorted repertoires.

Conversion of TCR transcripts into cDNA relied on 5'RACE template switching, which added a universal primer site and UMIs. One entry per CDR3 protein results from TCRdb running MiXCR on the 5' RACE reads. The table lists some 350,000 distinct CDR3 sequences, roughly 6.1% of them singletons. V lost 4 bases and J lost 2, with 11 bases in between. This CDR3 has 15 amino acids. Germline V CDR1 and CDR2: KGHDR, SFDVKD. Sample: PBMCs, taken 5 days after the yellow fever booster vaccination. V is TRBV24-1 and J is TRBJ1-5; no clear D. The receptor comes from a man aged 25-40 years who received the YFV17D yellow fever vaccine. Here the CDR3 reads CATSEGRLGNQPQHF. The CDR3 region has the DNA TGTGCCACCAGTGAGGGTAGACTAGGCAATCAGCCCCAGCATTTT.